This T cell receptor (beta chain) was sequenced for a study of regulatory T cells in long-lasting Graves disease. Study observations and caveats: Newly diagnosed patients shared 966 public clonotypes; persistent patients shared around 2,500.

This sample's time point: newly diagnosed GD, antithyroid drugs for less than 3 months. The TCR library was prepared using RNA isolated from PBMCs. This clonotype was detected ten times or more. Its specificity is unknown. HTBI primers from iRepertoire and Arm-PCR of CDR3 regions yielded the TCR beta libraries. Per the original data handling: Identification across samples found some 60 TRBV and 12 to 15 TRBJ segments. TCRdb redid the calling of the multiplex PCR reads with MiXCR, one entry per CDR3 protein. The authors' filters were not applied to this entry. This table has hundreds of thousands of distinct CDR3 sequences, around 13% appearing once. CDR1 and CDR2 (germline): DFQATT, SNEGSKA (reference sequence). CDR3 length: 13 amino acids. V lost 6 bases and J lost 0, with 9 bases in between. These data are also associated with another study on T cells in Graves' hyperthyroidism and ophthalmopathy.

The receptor comes from a woman in her 30s with Graves disease. The genes are TRBV20-1 and TRBJ2-1; D possibly uses TRBD1 or TRBD2 (5 bases each). This specimen was peripheral blood mononuclear cells (PBMCs), taken at new diagnosis, from a patient treated with antithyroid drugs. In nucleotides, the CDR3 is TGCAGTGCAACTGGGGGCTCCTACAATGAGCAGTTCTTC. Residues: CSATGGSYNEQFF.